Presented here are 2 T cell receptor beta chains from one specimen sequenced in a study of identical twins. TCRdb itself ran the 5' RACE reads through MiXCR, one entry per CDR3 protein. Here the sample spans around 490,000 distinct CDR3 sequences, roughly an eighth being singletons. These data were likewise used in another study, on yellow fever vaccine responses in identical twins.

Input material: CD4+ T cells sorted from blood. These TCRs come from a young woman in good health.

The chain has TRBV24-1 and TRBJ2-7; D remains ambiguous. Per germline, CDR1 KGHDR and CDR2 SFDVKD. The V gene lost 4 bases and the J gene lost 2 bases, with 11 bases spanning the gap. CDR3 size: 14 residues. The CDR3 is CATSDPRSPYEQYF. The CDR3 DNA reads TGTGCCACCAGTGACCCGCGGTCACCCTACGAGCAGTACTTC.

The rearrangement links TRBV11-1 to TRBJ2-7, with D perhaps given as TRBD1 or TRBD2 (5 bases each). V was trimmed by 1 base and J by 5 bases, leaving 15 bases between them. CDR3 length equals 15 residues. Germline CDR1 SGHAT, CDR2 FQDESV (reference sequence). The CDR3 here is CASSLGGAGLNEQYF. The DNA of the CDR3 is TGTGCCAGCAGCTTAGGAGGGGCAGGGCTCAACGAGCAGTACTTC. Together with reference TRBV11-1 and TRBJ2-7, the CDR3 gives the full variable domain: EAEVAQSPRYKITEKSQAVAFWCDPISGHATLYWYRQILGQGPELLVQFQDESVVDDSQLPKDRFSAERLKGVDSTLKIQPAELGDSAMYLCASSLGGAGLNEQYFGPGTRLTVT.